The 13 T cell receptor beta chains below were found in one sample sequenced in a study of cytomegalovirus exposure and HLA in healthy donors. Amplification used 60 Vbeta primers and 13 Jbeta primers. The method was immunoSEQ multiplex PCR; TCRdb's version includes in-frame clones alone and lacks a portion of them. The profile shows 100,000 to 130,000 clones, 77% of them singletons. The specimen sequenced was PBMCs. These receptors all come from a male donor in good health and CMV-seronegative.

This clone has a handful of counts. At the DNA level, this CDR3 is encoded by other sequences in the same sample as well. This chain connects TRBV2 to TRBJ2-7, with TRBD1 identical over 7 bases. The germline CDR1 and CDR2 sequences are SNHLY and FYNNEI. Trimming removed 4 bases from V and 3 bases from J; junction bases left unmatched: 6. The CDR3 covers 14 residues. The CDR3 DNA follows: TGTGCCAGCAGTGGAGAAGCAGGGGGCTACGAGCAGTACTTC. This sequence encodes CASSGEAGGYEQYF.

This clone was seen a few times. The V and J genes are TRBV7-7 and TRBJ2-1, with D maybe TRBD2 (6 bases). The V end was cut by 3 bases, the J end by 6 bases, with 15 bases between. The V gene's germline CDR1 is SSHAT and CDR2 FNYEAQ (reference sequence). The CDR3 runs to 15 residues. CDR3 sequence (DNA): TGTGCCAGCAGCTTCATTGGGGCGGGGCTCAATGAGCAGTTCTTC. This gives the protein CASSFIGAGLNEQFF.

The chain employs TRBV6-5 and TRBJ1-1, with 9 bases identical to TRBD1. CDR3 size: 14 residues. Germline assignment: CDR1 MNHEY and CDR2 SVGAGI. V lost 5 bases and J lost 6; bases outside the gene matches: 7. CDR3 coding DNA: TGTGCCAGCAGTCGCTTACAGGGGGCATCTGAAGCTTTCTTT. The encoded protein is CASSRLQGASEAFF.

This chain links TRBV6-5 with TRBJ1-1; possibly TRBD1 for D (6 bases). Trimming pared 4 bases from V and 11 bases from J, leaving 20 bases between. Germline assignment: CDR1 MNHEY and CDR2 SVGAGI. The CDR3 contains 14 residues. The DNA of the CDR3 is TGTGCCAGCAGTTCTGGACAGACAAGTACGTCTGCTTTCTTT. Amino acids: CASSSGQTSTSAFF.

V is TRBV7-2 and J is TRBJ1-5; TRBD1 aligns across 10 bases. Per germline, CDR1 SGHTA and CDR2 FQGNSA. The CDR3 has 19 residues. Unmatched junction bases numbered 19, after V lost 5 bases and J lost 6 bases. The CDR3 region is CASSKFSNLGQGFSQPQHF. The DNA of the CDR3 is TGTGCCAGCAGCAAATTCTCCAACCTGGGACAGGGGTTTAGTCAGCCCCAGCATTTT.

The rearrangement links TRBV7-9 to TRBJ1-2; the D is unclear. The CDR3 consists of 15 residues. V was clipped by 2 bases and J by 3 bases, with 13 bases between them. Germline V lookup: CDR1 SEHNR, CDR2 FQNEAQ (reference sequence). CDR3 bases: TGTGCCAGCAGCTTATCCCCTCGCCGGGACTATGGCTACACCTTC. Its protein product is CASSLSPRRDYGYTF. The full variable domain, its missing parts supplied by reference TRBV7-9 and TRBJ1-2, is DTGVSQNPRHKITKRGQNVTFRCDPISEHNRLYWYRQTLGQGPEFLTYFQNEAQLEKSRLLSDRFSAERPKGSFSTLEIQRTEQGDSAMYLCASSLSPRRDYGYTFGSGTRLTVV.

The genes are TRBV5-6 and TRBJ2-5; the D gene is possibly TRBD2 (6 bases). Deletions cut 4 bases from V and 1 base from J, with 20 bases between. The CDR3 is 17 residues long. The germline gives CDR1 SGHDT, CDR2 YYEEEE. DNA for the CDR3: TGTGCCAGCAGCCTGGGAAATCGGCGGGGACCCCAAGAGACCCAGTACTTC. Its protein is CASSLGNRRGPQETQYF.

The gene calls are TRBV9 and TRBJ2-1; D is unresolved. V lost 4 bases and J lost 1, with 6 bases in between. The CDR3 runs 13 residues. Germline CDR1 reads SGDLS; CDR2 reads YYNGEE. CDR3 DNA sequence: TGTGCCAGCAGCCCTAGTTCCTACAATGAGCAGTTCTTC. Its protein product is CASSPSSYNEQFF.

The chain uses TRBV27 and TRBJ2-1, with 11 bases that match TRBD2. Germline V CDR1 and CDR2: MNHEY, SMNVEV (reference sequence). Trimming removed 4 bases from V and 6 bases from J; junction bases left unmatched: 14. The CDR3 is made up of 18 amino acids. CDR3 nucleotide sequence: TGTGCCAGCAGTTCGTCAACAGGGACTAGCGGCCTATTCAATGAGCAGTTCTTC. Its protein product is CASSSSTGTSGLFNEQFF.

The V call is TRBV4-1, the J call TRBJ2-7; 8 bases match TRBD1. The ends lost 1 base at V and 6 bases at J; junction bases unmatched: 8. Germline CDR1 is MGHRA and CDR2 is YSYEKL. This CDR3 comprises 15 residues. CDR3 amino acids: CASSQGWTGTGEQYF. CDR3 DNA sequence: TGCGCCAGCAGCCAAGGATGGACAGGGACGGGCGAGCAGTACTTC.

The chain uses TRBV7-2 and TRBJ2-3; 13 bases are shared with TRBD2. There are 16 residues in the CDR3. In germline, CDR1 is SGHTA, CDR2 FQGNSA. After removal of 4 bases from V and 2 bases from J, the junction contained 3 bases not matched to a gene. CDR3 sequence (DNA): TGTGCCAGCAGCTATGGACTAGCGGGAGTCACAGATACGCAGTATTTT. This translates into CASSYGLAGVTDTQYF. The full variable domain, its missing parts supplied by reference TRBV7-2 and TRBJ2-3, is GAGVSQSPSNKVTEKGKDVELRCDPISGHTALYWYRQSLGQGLEFLIYFQGNSAPDKSGLPSDRFSAERTGGSVSTLTIQRTQQEDSAVYLCASSYGLAGVTDTQYFGPGTRLTVL.

This clone has a handful of counts. The chain links TRBV6-5 to TRBJ2-1, with TRBD2 matching 9 bases. CDR3 size: 14 residues. Germline V CDR1 and CDR2: MNHEY, SVGAGI. The trim removed 6 bases at V and 5 bases at J, leaving 5 bases unmatched. DNA for the CDR3: TGTGCCAGCAGAGCCGGGACTAGCAACAATGAGCAGTTCTTC. Translation: CASRAGTSNNEQFF.

This chain joins TRBV11-3 and TRBJ1-1, with D maybe TRBD1 (5 bases). CDR3 size: 13 residues. Trimming shortened V by 5 bases and J by 4 bases, and 11 bases separated the two germline ends. Looked up from germline, CDR1 is SGHNT and CDR2 is YENEEA. The DNA for the CDR3 is TGTGCCAGCAGCGTGTCGGGGGGCACTGAAGCTTTCTTT. Protein sequence: CASSVSGGTEAFF.